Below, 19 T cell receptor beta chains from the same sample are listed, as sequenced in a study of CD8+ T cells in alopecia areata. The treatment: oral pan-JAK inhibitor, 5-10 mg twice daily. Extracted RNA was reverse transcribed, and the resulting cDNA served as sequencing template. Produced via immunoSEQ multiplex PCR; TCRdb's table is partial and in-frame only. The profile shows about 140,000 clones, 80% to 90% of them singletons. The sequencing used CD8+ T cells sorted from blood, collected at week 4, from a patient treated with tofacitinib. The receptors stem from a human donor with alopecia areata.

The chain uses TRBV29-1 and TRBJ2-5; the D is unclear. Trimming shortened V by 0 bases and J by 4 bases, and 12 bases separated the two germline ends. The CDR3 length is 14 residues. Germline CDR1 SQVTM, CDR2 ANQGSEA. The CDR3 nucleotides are TGCAGCGTTGAAGATGAATCGGGTACAGAGACCCAGTACTTC. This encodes CSVEDESGTETQYF.

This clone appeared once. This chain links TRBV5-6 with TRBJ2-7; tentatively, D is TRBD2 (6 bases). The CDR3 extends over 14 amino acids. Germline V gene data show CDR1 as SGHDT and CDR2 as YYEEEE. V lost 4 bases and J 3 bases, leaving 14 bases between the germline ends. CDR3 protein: CASSAPTSIYEQYF. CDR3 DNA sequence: TGTGCCAGCAGCGCGCCGACTAGTATCTACGAGCAGTACTTC.

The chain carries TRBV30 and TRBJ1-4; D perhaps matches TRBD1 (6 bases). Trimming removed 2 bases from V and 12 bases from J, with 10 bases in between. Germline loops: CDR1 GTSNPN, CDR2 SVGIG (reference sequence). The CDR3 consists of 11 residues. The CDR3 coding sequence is TGTGCCTGGAGTCACCCAGGGGAACTGTTTTTT. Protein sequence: CAWSHPGELFF.

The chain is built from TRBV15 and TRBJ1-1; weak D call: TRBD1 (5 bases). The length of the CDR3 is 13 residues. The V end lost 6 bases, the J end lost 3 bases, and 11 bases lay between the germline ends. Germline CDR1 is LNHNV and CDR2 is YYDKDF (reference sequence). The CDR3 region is CATSWGRDTEAFF. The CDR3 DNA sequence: TGTGCCACCAGTTGGGGGAGGGACACTGAAGCTTTCTTT.

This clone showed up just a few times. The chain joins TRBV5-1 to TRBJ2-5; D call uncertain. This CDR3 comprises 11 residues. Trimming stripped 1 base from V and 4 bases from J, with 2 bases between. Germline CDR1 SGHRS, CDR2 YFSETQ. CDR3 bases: TGCGCCAGCAGCTTGCTAGAGACCCAGTACTTC. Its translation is CASSLLETQYF.

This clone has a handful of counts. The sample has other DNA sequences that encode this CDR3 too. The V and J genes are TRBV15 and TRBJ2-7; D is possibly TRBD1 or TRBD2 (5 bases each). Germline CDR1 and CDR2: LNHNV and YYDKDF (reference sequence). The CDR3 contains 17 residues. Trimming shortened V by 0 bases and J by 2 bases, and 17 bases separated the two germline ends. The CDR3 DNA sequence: TGTGCCACCAGCAGAGATCCAGGTCGGGGCCTTCCCTACGAGCAGTACTTC. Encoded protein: CATSRDPGRGLPYEQYF.

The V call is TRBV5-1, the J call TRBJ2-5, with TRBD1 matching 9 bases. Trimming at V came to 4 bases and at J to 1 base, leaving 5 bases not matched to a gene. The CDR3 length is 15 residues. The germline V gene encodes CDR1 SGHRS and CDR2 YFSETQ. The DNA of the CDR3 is TGCGCCAGCAGCCCCGGGACAGGGATCCAAGAGACCCAGTACTTC. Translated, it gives CASSPGTGIQETQYF.

The CDR3 DNA reads as TGTGCCAGCAGGCTGGTAGCGGGGGGGCCCTACAATGAGCAGTTCTTC. Amino acids: CASRLVAGGPYNEQFF. The chain couples TRBV27 to TRBJ2-1; 11 bases are shared with TRBD2. Germline CDR1 and CDR2: MNHEY and SMNVEV (reference sequence). CDR3 size: 16 residues. V lost 6 bases and J lost 2; bases outside the gene matches: 6.

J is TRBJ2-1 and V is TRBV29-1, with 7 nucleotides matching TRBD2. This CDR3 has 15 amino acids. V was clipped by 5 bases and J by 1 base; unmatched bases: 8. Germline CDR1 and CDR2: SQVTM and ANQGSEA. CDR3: CSVRRAGDSYNEQFF. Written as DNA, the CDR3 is TGCAGCGTTCGTCGGGCGGGGGATTCCTACAATGAGCAGTTCTTC.

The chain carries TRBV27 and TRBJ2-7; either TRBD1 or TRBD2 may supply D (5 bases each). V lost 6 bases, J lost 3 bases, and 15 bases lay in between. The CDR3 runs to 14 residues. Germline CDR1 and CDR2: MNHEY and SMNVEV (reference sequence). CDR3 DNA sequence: TGTGCCAGCAGCCCGATTGGGACCAACTACGAGCAGTACTTC. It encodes CASSPIGTNYEQYF.

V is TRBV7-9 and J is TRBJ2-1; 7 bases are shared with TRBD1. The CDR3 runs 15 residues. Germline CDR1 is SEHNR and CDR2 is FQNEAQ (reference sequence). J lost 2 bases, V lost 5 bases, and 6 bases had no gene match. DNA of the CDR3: TGTGCCAGCAGCCCGCCGGACAGGACCTACAATGAGCAGTTCTTC. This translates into CASSPPDRTYNEQFF.

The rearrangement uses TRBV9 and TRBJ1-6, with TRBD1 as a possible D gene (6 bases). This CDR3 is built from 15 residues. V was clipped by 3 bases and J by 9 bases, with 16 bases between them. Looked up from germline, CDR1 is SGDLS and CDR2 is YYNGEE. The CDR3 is CASSEIGGRSSPLHF. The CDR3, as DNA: TGTGCCAGCAGCGAGATCGGGGGGCGGTCTTCACCCCTCCACTTT.

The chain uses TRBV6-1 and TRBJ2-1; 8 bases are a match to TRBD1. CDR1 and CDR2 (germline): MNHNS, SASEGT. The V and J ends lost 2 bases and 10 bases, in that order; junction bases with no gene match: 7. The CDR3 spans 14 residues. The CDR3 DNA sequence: TGTGCCAGCAGTGAAATTGGACAGGGTAACGAGCAGTTCTTC. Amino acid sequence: CASSEIGQGNEQFF.

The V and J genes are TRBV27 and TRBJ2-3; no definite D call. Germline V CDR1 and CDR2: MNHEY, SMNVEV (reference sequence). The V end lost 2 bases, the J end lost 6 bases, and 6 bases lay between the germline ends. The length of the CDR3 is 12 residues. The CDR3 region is CASSLIGDTQYF. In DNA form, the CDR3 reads TGTGCCAGCAGTTTAATCGGGGATACGCAGTATTTT.

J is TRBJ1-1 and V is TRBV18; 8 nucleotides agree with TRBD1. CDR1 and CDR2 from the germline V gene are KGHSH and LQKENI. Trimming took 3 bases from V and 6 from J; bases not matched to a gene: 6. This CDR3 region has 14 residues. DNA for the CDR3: TGTGCCAGCTCACCGGGGACAGGCGAGCCTGAAGCTTTCTTT. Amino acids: CASSPGTGEPEAFF. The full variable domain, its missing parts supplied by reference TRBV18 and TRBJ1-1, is NAGVMQNPRHLVRRRGQEARLRCSPMKGHSHVYWYRQLPEEGLKFMVYLQKENIIDESGMPKERFSAEFPKEGPSILRIQQVVRGDSAAYFCASSPGTGEPEAFFGQGTRLTVV.

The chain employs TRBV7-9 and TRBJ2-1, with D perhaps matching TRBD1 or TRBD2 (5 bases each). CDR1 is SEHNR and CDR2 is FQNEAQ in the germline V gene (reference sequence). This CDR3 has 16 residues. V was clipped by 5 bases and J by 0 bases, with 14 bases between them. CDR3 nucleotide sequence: TGTGCCAGCAGCCGAGGGACCGCGAGCTCCTACAATGAGCAGTTCTTC. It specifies CASSRGTASSYNEQFF.

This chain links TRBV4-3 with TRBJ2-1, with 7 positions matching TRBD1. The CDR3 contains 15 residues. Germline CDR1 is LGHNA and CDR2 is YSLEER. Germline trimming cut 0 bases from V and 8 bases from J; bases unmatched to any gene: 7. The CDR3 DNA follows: TGCGCCAGCAGCCAAGAGCCGACAGGGTTCGATGAGCAGTTCTTC. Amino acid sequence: CASSQEPTGFDEQFF.

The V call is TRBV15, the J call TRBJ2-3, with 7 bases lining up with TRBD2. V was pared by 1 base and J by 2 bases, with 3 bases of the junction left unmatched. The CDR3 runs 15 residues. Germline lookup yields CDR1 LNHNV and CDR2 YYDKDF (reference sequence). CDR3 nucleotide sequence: TGTGCCACCAGCAGAGGACTAGCACCCACAGATACGCAGTATTTT. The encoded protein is CATSRGLAPTDTQYF.

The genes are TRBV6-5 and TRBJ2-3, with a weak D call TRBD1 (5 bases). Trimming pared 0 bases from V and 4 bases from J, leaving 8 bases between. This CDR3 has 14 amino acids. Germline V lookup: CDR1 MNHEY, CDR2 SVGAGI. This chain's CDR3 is CASSYSKGADTQYF. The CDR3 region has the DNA TGTGCCAGCAGTTACTCGAAAGGGGCAGATACGCAGTATTTT.